The 23 T cell receptor beta chains given below trace back to one sample, sequenced in a study of T cells in Graves' hyperthyroidism and ophthalmopathy. Regions amplified from RNA transcripts were the TCR beta CDR3 regions. Using the HTBI primer set, a first-round RT-PCR was run on the TCR CDR3. TCRdb re-analysed the multiplex PCR reads in MiXCR, keeping a single row per CDR3 protein. This table holds roughly 710,000 distinct CDR3 sequences, roughly a third found once. The specimen was blood. These TCRs come from a woman in her 40s with Graves' hyperthyroidism.

The chain combines TRBV20-1 with TRBJ2-7; 8 bases are shared with TRBD2. Germline V gene data show CDR1 as DFQATT and CDR2 as SNEGSKA (reference sequence). There are 15 residues in the CDR3. V lost 0 bases, J lost 0 bases, and 4 bases stayed unmatched. The CDR3 region is CSAREGLAGSYEQYF. As DNA, the CDR3 is TGCAGTGCTAGAGAGGGTCTAGCGGGCTCCTACGAGCAGTACTTC.

Note on this clonotype: One end of the junction is discordant with germline, which a read error may explain. The chain couples TRBV6-5 to TRBJ2-7; D tentatively reads TRBD1 or TRBD2 (7 bases each). This CDR3 has 14 amino acids. Germline assignment: CDR1 MNHEY and CDR2 SVGAGI. This CDR3 reads CAISYNRGGSEQYF. Written as DNA, the CDR3 is TGTGCCATCAGTTACAACAGGGGAGGGAGCGAGCAGTACTTC.

This clonotype has a handful of counts. The rearrangement joins TRBV20-1 to TRBJ1-2; a weak D match, TRBD1 (6 bases). The CDR3 covers 13 residues. CDR1 is DFQATT and CDR2 is SNEGSKA in the germline V gene (reference sequence). Trimming shortened V by 4 bases and J by 8 bases, and 17 bases separated the two germline ends. The CDR3 is CSATQGLARGYTF. Written as DNA, the CDR3 is TGCAGTGCTACCCAGGGGCTGGCAAGAGGCTACACCTTC.

A remark on this clonotype: A clone one base away is much larger, so this may be a read error. The chain recombines TRBV20-1 with TRBJ2-5; TRBD2 aligns across 7 bases. Germline V gene data show CDR1 as DFQATT and CDR2 as SNEGSKA (reference sequence). This CDR3 contains 15 residues. CDR3 nucleotide sequence: TGCAGTGCTATTCCTAGCGGTAGTCGACAAGAGACCCGGTACTTC. Translating gives CSAIPSGSRQETRYF.

This clonotype was seen at least ten times. This chain joins TRBV9 and TRBJ2-2, with D hard to call. Germline V CDR1 and CDR2: SGDLS, YYNGEE. This CDR3 is 12 amino acids long. The germline V and J ends were trimmed by 0 bases and 6 bases, with 3 bases remaining between them. The CDR3: CASSVAPGELFF. The CDR3 DNA reads TGTGCCAGCAGCGTAGCCCCCGGGGAGCTGTTTTTT.

This clonotype was picked up a small number of times. One end of the junction does not line up with germline, which may come from a read error. The chain carries TRBV6-1 and TRBJ2-2; D possibly corresponds to TRBD2 (5 bases). Germline CDR1 reads MNHNS; CDR2 reads SASEGT. This CDR3 spans 14 amino acids. The CDR3 DNA reads TGTGCCAGCAGTGAAGTGGGAGCTAACGGGGAGCTCTTTTTT. Amino acid sequence: CASSEVGANGELFF.

This clonotype has only a few counts. The V call is TRBV5-1, the J call TRBJ1-2; perhaps TRBD1 as D (6 bases). V lost 3 bases, J lost 8 bases, and 11 bases lay in between. Germline CDR1 SGHRS, CDR2 YFSETQ. CDR3 length equals 12 residues. CDR3 DNA: TGCGCCAGCAGCTATGACAGGACCGGCTACACCTTC. Amino acids: CASSYDRTGYTF. Drawing the rest from reference TRBV5-1 and TRBJ1-2, the complete variable domain is KAGVTQTPRYLIKTRGQQVTLSCSPISGHRSVSWYQQTPGQGLQFLFEYFSETQRNKGNFPGRFSGRQFSNSRSEMNVSTLELGDSALYLCASSYDRTGYTFGSGTRLTVV.

The gene calls are TRBV5-1 and TRBJ1-2; no clear D gene. With 2 bases removed from V and 0 bases from J, the gap between germline ends came to 11 bases. Germline assignment: CDR1 SGHRS and CDR2 YFSETQ. The CDR3 is made up of 15 amino acids. CDR3 amino acids: CASSFTRNSNYGYTF. The CDR3 DNA follows: TGCGCCAGCAGCTTTACAAGAAACTCTAACTATGGCTACACCTTC.

Points on this clonotype: The junction does not match germline at one end; this may be a read error. The gene calls are TRBV24-1 and TRBJ2-7; D not certain. Looked up from germline, CDR1 is KGHDR and CDR2 is SFDVKD. This CDR3 is 15 amino acids long. The CDR3 loop is CANSDSSSYAYEQYF. The DNA for the CDR3 is TGTGCCAACAGTGATTCCAGCAGTTACGCCTACGAGCAGTACTTC.

This clonotype was seen many times. J is TRBJ1-2 and V is TRBV12-3 or TRBV12-4, with D possibly being TRBD1 (5 bases). This CDR3 comprises 13 residues. CDR3: CASSVGEDYGYTF. The CDR3 DNA follows: TGTGCGAGCTCTGTGGGGGAGGACTATGGCTACACCTTC.

This clonotype was picked up a small number of times. V gene TRBV10-3 combines with J gene TRBJ1-3; D remains ambiguous. Trimming removed 10 bases at V and 7 bases at J, with 17 bases between. CDR1 and CDR2 (germline): ENHRY, SYGVKD. The CDR3 is 13 amino acids. In DNA form, the CDR3 reads TGTGCCAGCGGCGACATCCATGGGAACACCATATATTTT. This sequence encodes CASGDIHGNTIYF.

The CDR3 loop reads CAIRATGDSGNTIYF. The CDR3 region has the DNA TGTGCCATCAGGGCTACAGGGGACTCTGGAAACACCATATATTTT. The rearrangement links TRBV10-3 to TRBJ1-3; 7 nucleotides agree with TRBD1. This CDR3 has 15 amino acids. The V gene end was trimmed by 6 bases and the J gene end by 0 bases; junction bases not matched to a gene: 5. CDR1 and CDR2 (germline): ENHRY, SYGVKD.

The chain links TRBV13 to TRBJ1-2, with 7 bases aligning to TRBD1. Germline-derived CDR1 and CDR2 are PRHDT and FYEKMQ (reference sequence). The CDR3 is 15 residues long. V shed 2 bases, J shed 4 bases, and the junction held 7 bases outside the gene matches. The CDR3 reads CASSLSRGGAYGYTF. CDR3 in DNA: TGTGCCAGCAGCTTATCACGAGGGGGCGCCTATGGCTACACCTTC.

The chain's CDR3 is CASSHGQGQVGYTF. CDR3 coding DNA: TGTGCCAGCAGTCATGGACAGGGCCAGGTGGGCTACACCTTC. The V and J genes are TRBV6-5 and TRBJ1-2; 8 positions match TRBD1. Germline V gives CDR1 MNHEY, CDR2 SVGAGI. Losses at the gene ends were 5 bases for V and 8 bases for J; bases not matched to a gene: 10. CDR3 length: 14 residues.

This clonotype appeared many times. The rearrangement links TRBV10-1 to TRBJ1-1; D gene ambiguous. V gave up 6 bases and J gave up 3 bases, with 11 bases separating them. This CDR3 is 13 amino acids long. Germline CDR1 WNHNN, CDR2 SYGVQD (reference sequence). The CDR3 protein is CASSQALYTEAFF. The CDR3 DNA follows: TGCGCCAGCAGCCAAGCATTGTACACTGAAGCTTTCTTT.

This clonotype was seen ten or more times. The genes are TRBV7-9 and TRBJ1-5; D is perhaps TRBD1 (5 bases). The CDR3 length is 14 residues. V dropped 4 bases and J dropped 0 bases, with 7 bases sitting between them. Germline assignment: CDR1 SEHNR and CDR2 FQNEAQ (reference sequence). The CDR3 sequence: CASSYQGSNQPQHF. The CDR3, as DNA: TGTGCCAGCAGCTACCAGGGTAGCAATCAGCCCCAGCATTTT.

The sample holds many counts of this clonotype. The chain links TRBV29-1 to TRBJ1-2; D might be TRBD1 (5 bases). Deletions cut 1 base from V and 4 bases from J, with 13 bases between. This CDR3 spans 14 amino acids. In germline, CDR1 is SQVTM, CDR2 ANQGSEA. This CDR3 is CSVEGGKGLYGYTF. CDR3 in DNA: TGCAGCGTTGAAGGGGGGAAGGGGCTCTATGGCTACACCTTC.

This clonotype was picked up many times. The chain employs TRBV2 and TRBJ2-5; 7 bases map to TRBD1. This CDR3 region has 15 residues. Losses at the gene ends were 1 base for V and 1 base for J; bases not matched to a gene: 3. Germline CDR1 is SNHLY and CDR2 is FYNNEI. CDR3 DNA sequence: TGTGCCAGCAGTGAAGACAGGGGTTCCCAAGAGACCCAGTACTTC. Translation: CASSEDRGSQETQYF.

This clonotype occurred a few times. This rearrangement joins TRBV6-5 to TRBJ2-2; the D is unclear. The CDR3 runs to 14 residues. Germline lookup yields CDR1 MNHEY and CDR2 SVGAGI. Deletions cut 2 bases from V and 7 bases from J, with 11 bases between. CDR3 loop: CASSYAEVNGELFF. The CDR3 DNA follows: TGTGCCAGCAGTTACGCAGAGGTTAACGGGGAGCTGTTTTTT.

The rearrangement links TRBV2 to TRBJ2-6, with 7 nucleotides matching TRBD1. Germline assignment: CDR1 SNHLY and CDR2 FYNNEI. The CDR3 length is 16 residues. Trimming removed 6 bases from V and 0 bases from J; junction bases left unmatched: 5. CDR3 in DNA: TGTGCCAGCAGGGACAGGATGGGCTCTGGGGCCAACGTCCTGACTTTC. It specifies CASRDRMGSGANVLTF. Full variable domain (remainder filled in from reference TRBV2 and TRBJ2-6): EPEVTQTPSHQVTQMGQEVILRCVPISNHLYFYWYRQILGQKVEFLVSFYNNEISEKSEIFDDQFSVERPDGSNFTLKIRSTKLEDSAMYFCASRDRMGSGANVLTFGAGSRLTVL.

This clonotype showed up just once. V gene TRBV7-2 combines with J gene TRBJ2-5, with TRBD2 matching 10 bases. The length of the CDR3 is 16 residues. The germline V gene has CDR1 SGHTA and CDR2 FQGNSA. Unmatched junction bases numbered 11, after V lost 5 bases and J lost 5 bases. The CDR3 protein is CASSRAGGPVGETQYF. For the CDR3, the DNA is TGTGCCAGCAGCAGAGCGGGAGGGCCCGTGGGGGAGACCCAGTACTTC.

The chain links TRBV29-1 to TRBJ2-1; TRBD1 matches 7 bases. The CDR3 has 11 amino acids. The germline V gene encodes CDR1 SQVTM and CDR2 ANQGSEA. V lost 3 bases, J lost 10 bases, and 3 bases stayed unmatched. The CDR3 sequence is CSVETGREQFF. In DNA, the CDR3 is TGCAGCGTTGAGACAGGGCGAGAGCAGTTCTTC.

A few counts support this clonotype. Just one base apart from a much larger clone, this may be a read error. The rearrangement uses TRBV29-1 and TRBJ1-2, with unresolved D. Germline lookup yields CDR1 SQVTM and CDR2 ANQGSEA. This CDR3 comprises 11 residues. The CDR3: CSAEFLGGYTF. The CDR3 bases are TGCAGCGCTGAATTCCTGGGTGGCTACACCTTC.